This passage covers 6 T cell receptor beta chains from one sample sequenced in a study of cytomegalovirus exposure and HLA in healthy donors. Primers for the PCR totalled 60 Vbeta and 13 Jbeta. TCRdb's copy holds only in-frame clones and misses some; the assay was immunoSEQ multiplex PCR. The sample contains more than 85,000 clones, roughly 80% of which appear only once. Source material: PBMCs. The receptors shown here come from a man aged 25 to 40 in good health and CMV-seropositive.

In this sample, this clone turned up a few times. The V call is TRBV6-1, the J call TRBJ2-2; TRBD2 aligns across 13 bases. Germline V gene sequence: CDR1 MNHNS, CDR2 SASEGT. CDR3 size: 18 residues. The junction had 6 bases not matched to a gene; V was cut back by 3 bases and J by 2 bases. The CDR3 sequence: CASSDPLAGGRNTGELFF. The CDR3 nucleotides read TGTGCCAGCAGTGACCCACTAGCGGGGGGGCGAAACACCGGGGAGCTGTTTTTT.

In this sample, this clone turned up once. This chain uses TRBV6-1 with TRBJ2-1; 8 bases map to TRBD1. There are 15 residues in the CDR3. CDR1 MNHNS and CDR2 SASEGT come from the germline V gene. V gave up 6 bases and J gave up 2 bases; unmatched junction bases: 6. The CDR3 region has the DNA TGTGCCAGCAGGAGGGGGACAGGTACCTACAATGAGCAGTTCTTC. This gives the protein CASRRGTGTYNEQFF.

The chain has TRBV19 and TRBJ1-5; D is undetermined. The germline gives CDR1 LNHDA, CDR2 SQIVND (reference sequence). There are 14 residues in the CDR3. V was shortened by 6 bases and J by 7 bases, with 16 bases between the two germline ends. The DNA of the CDR3 is TGTGCCAGTAGCACCGATGAGCCTCGCCAGCCCCAGCATTTT. This encodes CASSTDEPRQPQHF.

The chain is built from TRBV6-1 and TRBJ2-1; D remains unclear. The CDR3 has 13 amino acids. Trimming took 0 bases from V and 2 from J, leaving 2 bases between them. Germline-derived CDR1 and CDR2 are MNHNS and SASEGT. The CDR3 DNA follows: TGTGCCAGCAGTGAAGCCACCTACAATGAGCAGTTCTTC. It codes for CASSEATYNEQFF.

The chain joins TRBV11-2 to TRBJ2-7, with 9 bases lining up with TRBD1. V lost 5 bases, J lost 3 bases, and 5 bases stayed unmatched. The germline V gene has CDR1 SGHAT and CDR2 FQNNGV. This CDR3 contains 14 residues. CDR3 sequence (DNA): TGTGCCAGCAGCACCACGGACAGGGGCTACGAGCAGTACTTC. Its protein product is CASSTTDRGYEQYF.

This rearrangement joins TRBV13 to TRBJ2-5; the match to TRBD1 covers 9 bases. The closer fit of TRBJ2-7 to the DNA end suggests the J call may be wrong. This CDR3 spans 15 amino acids. CDR1 and CDR2 (germline): PRHDT, FYEKMQ (reference sequence). CDR3 loop: CASGQGITGKYEQYF. CDR3 bases: TGTGCCAGCGGACAGGGGATAACCGGAAAATACGAGCAGTACTTC.